This T cell receptor (beta chain) appears in the sequencing data of a study of blood T cell repertoires in COVID-19. The overall study: Spain, Italy and the United States supplied samples that represented acute and convalescent COVID-19.

The method was immunoSEQ multiplex PCR; TCRdb's version includes in-frame clones alone and lacks a portion of them. The table has around 160,000 clones, nearly 80% seen once. V lost 7 bases and J 3 bases, leaving 16 bases between the germline ends. The CDR3 has 15 residues. Germline CDR1 and CDR2: LNHDA and SQIVND (reference sequence). Sample: peripheral blood. The source is an elderly woman with acute or convalescent COVID-19. The chain recombines TRBV19 with TRBJ1-3; tentatively, D is TRBD1 (6 bases). The CDR3 here is CASTLEGQRGNTIYF. CDR3 coding DNA: TGTGCCAGTACCTTAGAGGGACAACGTGGAAACACCATATATTTT.